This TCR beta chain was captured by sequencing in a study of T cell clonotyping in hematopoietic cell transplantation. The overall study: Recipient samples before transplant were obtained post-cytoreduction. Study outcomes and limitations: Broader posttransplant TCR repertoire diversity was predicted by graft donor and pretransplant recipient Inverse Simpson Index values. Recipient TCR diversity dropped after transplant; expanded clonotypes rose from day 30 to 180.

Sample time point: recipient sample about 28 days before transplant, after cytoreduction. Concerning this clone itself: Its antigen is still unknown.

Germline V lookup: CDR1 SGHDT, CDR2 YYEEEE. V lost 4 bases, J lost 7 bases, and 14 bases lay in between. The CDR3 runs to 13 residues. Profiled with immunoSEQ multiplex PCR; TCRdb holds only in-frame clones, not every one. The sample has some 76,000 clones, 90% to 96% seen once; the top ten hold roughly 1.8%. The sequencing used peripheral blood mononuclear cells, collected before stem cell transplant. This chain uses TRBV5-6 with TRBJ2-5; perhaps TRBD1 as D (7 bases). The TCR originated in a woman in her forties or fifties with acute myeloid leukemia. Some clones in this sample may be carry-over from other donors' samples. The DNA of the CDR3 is TGTGCCAGCAGCCCCCAGGGGGGTGTGACCCAGTACTTC. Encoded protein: CASSPQGGVTQYF.